The 21 T cell receptor beta chains below were found in one sample sequenced in a study of shared clonotypes between healthy human individuals. Data came from immunoSEQ multiplex PCR; TCRdb stores just in-frame clones and leaves some out. The data hold millions of clones, with about 95% observed a single time. The naive CD8 fraction comprised CD45RO-negative cells positively selected for CCR7 and excluded terminally differentiated effector memory CD45RA+ cells. The sequencing sample was made of naive CD8+ T cells sorted from blood. These receptors were obtained from a man younger than 30 in good health.

The rearrangement uses TRBV5-4 and TRBJ2-7; tentative D call: TRBD2 (5 bases). CDR1 is SGHNT and CDR2 is YYREEE in the germline V gene (reference sequence). V lost 4 bases to trimming and J lost 2 bases, with 10 bases between them. This CDR3 comprises 13 residues. CDR3 sequence (DNA): TGTGCCAGCAGCCCCACCGGGGCCTACGAGCAGTACTTC. Residues: CASSPTGAYEQYF.

The gene calls are TRBV28 and TRBJ1-5; TRBD1 is a possible D gene (5 bases). Germline V gene lookup returns CDR1 MDHEN and CDR2 SYDVKM. The CDR3 is made up of 16 amino acids. The V and J ends lost 6 bases and 5 bases respectively, with 20 bases between them. The CDR3 reads CASSDWGGVLDQPQHF. CDR3 in DNA: TGTGCCAGCAGCGACTGGGGGGGGGTCCTCGATCAGCCCCAGCATTTT.

The chain has TRBV27 and TRBJ2-3; tentatively, D is TRBD1 (5 bases). The CDR3 runs 15 residues. Germline V gene sequence: CDR1 MNHEY, CDR2 SMNVEV (reference sequence). Trimming took off 4 bases at V and 4 bases at J, with 15 bases between the two ends. The CDR3 nucleotides are TGTGCCAGCAGTTGGGGTACAGGAGAACCAGATACGCAGTATTTT. This translates into CASSWGTGEPDTQYF.

The CDR3 protein is CASIPGTGPYEQYF. For the CDR3, the DNA is TGTGCCAGCATCCCCGGGACAGGGCCCTACGAGCAGTACTTC. J is TRBJ2-7 and V is TRBV7-9, with 9 bases lining up with TRBD1. CDR1 is SEHNR and CDR2 is FQNEAQ in the germline V gene (reference sequence). After removal of 7 bases from V and 2 bases from J, the junction contained 6 bases not matched to a gene. There are 14 residues in the CDR3.

The chain carries TRBV7-6 and TRBJ2-7; D is undetermined. The CDR3 covers 16 residues. From germline, CDR1 is SGHVS and CDR2 FNYEAQ. Trimming shortened V by 1 base and J by 3 bases, and 16 bases separated the two germline ends. Here the CDR3 DNA reads TGTGCCAGCAGCTTAGGGGGTGAGAAATCCCGCTACGAGCAGTACTTC. Its translation is CASSLGGEKSRYEQYF.

This rearrangement joins TRBV28 to TRBJ2-5, with D possibly TRBD2 on 6 matching bases. Germline V lookup: CDR1 MDHEN, CDR2 SYDVKM. Trimming cost V 1 base and J 3 bases, with 12 bases left between them. The CDR3 is 15 residues long. The CDR3 protein is CASSLYSGGEETQYF. DNA for the CDR3: TGTGCCAGCAGTTTATATAGCGGAGGAGAAGAGACCCAGTACTTC.

The chain has TRBV28 and TRBJ2-3; 8 nucleotides line up with TRBD2. This CDR3 comprises 15 residues. Germline V gene data show CDR1 as MDHEN and CDR2 as SYDVKM. Germline trimming cut 5 bases from V and 5 bases from J; bases unmatched to any gene: 9. The CDR3 loop is CASSPPAGVGDTQYF. In DNA form, the CDR3 reads TGTGCCAGCAGTCCCCCAGCGGGAGTGGGAGATACGCAGTATTTT.

The sample holds one count of this clone. The CDR3 nucleotides are TGTGCCAGCAGCCAAGTAGAGGAAAAACTGTTTTTT. Translation gives CASSQVEEKLFF. This sequence joins TRBV11-2 and TRBJ1-4; no definite D call. CDR1 is SGHAT, CDR2 FQNNGV, per germline. CDR3 length: 12 amino acids. Trimming left V 5 bases short and J 8 bases short, with 9 bases between.

The chain employs TRBV13 and TRBJ2-7, with 7 bases matching TRBD2. Trimming took 1 base from V and 3 from J; bases not matched to a gene: 3. The germline V gene encodes CDR1 PRHDT and CDR2 FYEKMQ (reference sequence). There are 14 residues in the CDR3. The CDR3 here is CASSLEGGDYEQYF. As DNA, the CDR3 is TGTGCCAGCAGCTTAGAGGGAGGGGACTACGAGCAGTACTTC.

This clone was recorded a few times. CDR3 amino acids: CASSATDRGGEGSPLHF. In nucleotides, the CDR3 is TGTGCCAGCAGTGCCACAGATCGCGGGGGGGAAGGATCACCCCTCCACTTT. The chain carries TRBV6-1 and TRBJ1-6; perhaps TRBD1 as D (5 bases). Germline CDR1 reads MNHNS; CDR2 reads SASEGT. Trimming pared 4 bases from V and 10 bases from J, leaving 23 bases between. CDR3 length: 17 amino acids.

This sequence joins TRBV27 and TRBJ2-7, with TRBD1 matching 10 bases. The germline V gene encodes CDR1 MNHEY and CDR2 SMNVEV (reference sequence). The length of the CDR3 is 15 residues. V trimming: 2 bases; J trimming: 4 bases; junction bases outside the gene matches: 5. CDR3 protein: CASSLGTGDSYEQYF. In nucleotides, the CDR3 is TGTGCCAGCAGTTTAGGGACAGGGGATTCATACGAGCAGTACTTC.

The chain recombines TRBV9 with TRBJ2-2; 7 bases align to TRBD1. The CDR3 loop spans 16 amino acids. Per germline, CDR1 SGDLS and CDR2 YYNGEE. Trimming took 4 bases from V and 2 from J; bases not matched to a gene: 8. For the CDR3, the DNA is TGTGCCAGCAGCTTTCCGGGACAGTTCAACACCGGGGAGCTGTTTTTT. This encodes CASSFPGQFNTGELFF.

V and J are TRBV13 and TRBJ2-5; D might be TRBD1 (5 bases). Per germline, CDR1 PRHDT and CDR2 FYEKMQ (reference sequence). This CDR3 region has 14 residues. With 2 bases removed from V and 1 base from J, the gap between germline ends came to 8 bases. The DNA for the CDR3 is TGTGCCAGCAGCTTACTGGGGCCCCAAGAGACCCAGTACTTC. Encoded protein: CASSLLGPQETQYF.

This clone has only one observation. This rearrangement joins TRBV27 to TRBJ1-1, with TRBD1 as a possible D gene (5 bases). V was shortened by 3 bases and J by 4 bases, with 12 bases between the two germline ends. Germline V gene sequence: CDR1 MNHEY, CDR2 SMNVEV (reference sequence). The CDR3 extends over 14 amino acids. This CDR3 is CASSFQWGSTEAFF. The CDR3 coding sequence is TGTGCCAGCAGTTTCCAGTGGGGGAGCACTGAAGCTTTCTTT.

The chain recombines TRBV13 with TRBJ2-2, with 13 bases that match TRBD2. V was pared by 5 bases and J by 6 bases, with 6 bases of the junction left unmatched. Germline V gene data show CDR1 as PRHDT and CDR2 as FYEKMQ (reference sequence). The length of the CDR3 is 16 residues. The CDR3 sequence is CASSIGLAGDPGELFF. The CDR3, as DNA: TGTGCCAGCAGCATCGGACTAGCGGGAGACCCCGGGGAGCTGTTTTTT. The full variable domain, its missing parts supplied by reference TRBV13 and TRBJ2-2, is AAGVIQSPRHLIKEKRETATLKCYPIPRHDTVYWYQQGPGQDPQFLISFYEKMQSDKGSIPDRFSAQQFSDYHSELNMSSLELGDSALYFCASSIGLAGDPGELFFGEGSRLTVL.

The chain combines TRBV6-5 with TRBJ1-3; tentatively, D is TRBD1 (6 bases). The CDR3 has 16 residues. Germline-derived CDR1 and CDR2 are MNHEY and SVGAGI. The V and J ends lost 0 bases and 1 base respectively, with 10 bases between them. In DNA, the CDR3 is TGTGCCAGCAGTTACTCCGGGACACAATCTGGAAACACCATATATTTT. Protein product: CASSYSGTQSGNTIYF.

The chain joins TRBV9 to TRBJ1-2; a possible D gene is TRBD1 (6 bases). Germline loops: CDR1 SGDLS, CDR2 YYNGEE. The CDR3 runs 15 residues. The germline V and J ends were trimmed by 6 bases and 4 bases, with 19 bases remaining between them. The CDR3 DNA reads TGTGCCAGCACCCCCGGGGACACCCCTTTCTATGGCTACACCTTC. Protein product: CASTPGDTPFYGYTF.

The chain links TRBV27 to TRBJ2-1; 8 nucleotides line up with TRBD2. This CDR3 region has 15 residues. Germline V lookup: CDR1 MNHEY, CDR2 SMNVEV (reference sequence). V shed 5 bases, J shed 7 bases, and the junction held 10 bases outside the gene matches. In DNA, the CDR3 is TGTGCCAGCAGTCCGGGACTAGTTTCCTGGAATGAGCAGTTCTTC. It specifies CASSPGLVSWNEQFF.

The chain uses TRBV5-1 and TRBJ2-3, with 7 positions matching TRBD1. J was trimmed by 5 bases and V by 1 base; bases with no gene match: 7. Germline values: CDR1 SGHRS, CDR2 YFSETQ. There are 15 residues in the CDR3. This chain's CDR3 is CASSLKGGMGDTQYF. CDR3 DNA sequence: TGCGCCAGCAGCTTGAAAGGGGGCATGGGAGATACGCAGTATTTT.

The chain uses TRBV29-1 and TRBJ1-3; no firm D call. V dropped 0 bases and J dropped 3 bases, with 3 bases sitting between them. Germline-derived CDR1 and CDR2 are SQVTM and ANQGSEA. The CDR3 loop spans 12 amino acids. CDR3 DNA: TGCAGCGTTGAAGATGATGGAAACACCATATATTTT. This gives the protein CSVEDDGNTIYF.

This chain uses TRBV5-1 with TRBJ2-7; 9 nucleotides agree with TRBD2. Trimming took 4 bases from V and 2 from J; bases not matched to a gene: 4. This CDR3 contains 14 residues. The germline gives CDR1 SGHRS, CDR2 YFSETQ. CDR3 DNA: TGCGCCAGCAGCCTGGAGCGGGAGGCCTACGAGCAGTACTTC. Amino acids: CASSLEREAYEQYF. Full variable domain (missing parts from reference TRBV5-1 and TRBJ2-7): KAGVTQTPRYLIKTRGQQVTLSCSPISGHRSVSWYQQTPGQGLQFLFEYFSETQRNKGNFPGRFSGRQFSNSRSEMNVSTLELGDSALYLCASSLEREAYEQYFGPGTRLTVT.